The clone carrying this TCR beta chain was picked up a small number of times. The antigen is undetermined. In TCRdb, the 5' RACE reads were re-called with MiXCR into one record per CDR3 protein. The sample lists about 40,000 distinct CDR3 sequences, approximately 17% seen once, with under 3.5% in the top ten. Naive CD4+ cells had CD25+ Tregs removed. General observations from the study: Tumor memory CD4+ T cell TCR gene usage clustered with blood and lymph node memory CD4+ cells and lymph node naive CD4+ cells. The larger cohort examined one V-J beta rearrangement, not whole repertoires.

Germline lookup yields CDR1 MDHEN and CDR2 SYDVKM. The CDR3 consists of 14 residues. V lost 8 bases, J lost 8 bases, and 12 bases stayed unmatched. This sequence was found in a female donor with breast cancer. The sequencing input was naive CD4+ T cells sorted from a lymph node. Subset: naive CD4+ T cells, CD4+CD45RA+CD25-. The chain employs TRBV28 and TRBJ2-1, with 7 nucleotides matching TRBD1. The CDR3 DNA reads TGTGCCAGCGAAAGTTTTGACAGGGAACATGAGCAGTTCTTC. Protein: CASESFDREHEQFF.